These 30 T cell receptor beta chains share one sample of origin, sequenced in a study of regulatory T cells in long-lasting Graves disease. Relying on iRepertoire HTBI primers and Arm-PCR of CDR3 regions, the team built TCR beta libraries. TCRdb called the multiplex PCR reads again in MiXCR, with one record for every CDR3 protein. The sample yields 320,000 or so distinct CDR3 sequences, under 20% seen once. The time point denotes: newly diagnosed GD, antithyroid drugs for less than 3 months. Making the TCR library involved RNA that had been extracted from PBMCs. The material sequenced was peripheral blood mononuclear cells (PBMCs), taken at new diagnosis, from a patient treated with antithyroid drugs. The receptors were gathered from a female donor with Graves disease.

The table lists this clonotype with many counts. The V gene is TRBV5-1, the J gene TRBJ2-7; 8 bases align to TRBD2. Germline values: CDR1 SGHRS, CDR2 YFSETQ. The V segment lost 4 bases and the J segment 5 bases; nucleotides outside the gene matches: 17. The CDR3 consists of 17 residues. CDR3: CASSEIAGPLAVDEQYF. DNA of the CDR3: TGCGCCAGCAGCGAGATAGCGGGACCCCTCGCAGTCGACGAGCAGTACTTC.

This clonotype was observed at least ten times. The J gene is TRBJ2-5, the V gene TRBV2; the D is unclear. The V end lost 7 bases, the J end lost 2 bases, and 5 bases lay between the germline ends. This CDR3 has 11 amino acids. Germline V CDR1 and CDR2: SNHLY, FYNNEI. The CDR3 coding sequence is TGTGCCAGCAAGAGACAAGAGACCCAGTACTTC. Amino acid sequence: CASKRQETQYF. The full variable domain, completed using reference TRBV2 and TRBJ2-5, is EPEVTQTPSHQVTQMGQEVILRCVPISNHLYFYWYRQILGQKVEFLVSFYNNEISEKSEIFDDQFSVERPDGSNFTLKIRSTKLEDSAMYFCASKRQETQYFGPGTRLLVL.

The table lists this clonotype with a few counts. The rearrangement links TRBV6-1 to TRBJ1-1; D gene ambiguous. Germline V lookup: CDR1 MNHNS, CDR2 SASEGT. V was clipped by 11 bases and J by 8 bases, with 6 bases between them. CDR3 length equals 8 residues. CDR3 protein: CAPAEAFF. The CDR3 DNA sequence: TGTGCCCCGGCGGAAGCTTTCTTT.

Details on this clonotype: Relative to the germline gene, one junction end is altered; a read error may explain this. The V call is TRBV11-3, the J call TRBJ1-2, with TRBD1 matching 9 bases. The CDR3 spans 15 residues. Germline V gene data show CDR1 as SGHNT and CDR2 as YENEEA. CDR3 in amino acids: CASSSRTATGGGYIF. For the CDR3, the DNA is TGTGCCAGCAGCTCCCGAACGGCGACAGGGGGTGGCTACATCTTT.

This clonotype was detected ten times or more. The chain combines TRBV11-2 with TRBJ2-7; D is perhaps TRBD1 (6 bases). The CDR3 covers 14 residues. Germline assignment: CDR1 SGHAT and CDR2 FQNNGV. The V and J ends lost 6 bases and 2 bases respectively, with 14 bases between them. CDR3 DNA: TGTGCCAGCAGGAAGGGTGGACAGACCTACGAGCAGTACTTC. This translates into CASRKGGQTYEQYF.

V is TRBV28 and J is TRBJ2-6, with D possibly matching TRBD1 (6 bases). Germline lookup yields CDR1 MDHEN and CDR2 SYDVKM. V lost 2 bases and J 2 bases, leaving 13 bases between the germline ends. CDR3 size: 17 residues. The CDR3 loop is CASSLITGRPGANVLTF. The CDR3 nucleotides are TGTGCCAGCAGTTTAATCACAGGGAGACCTGGGGCCAACGTCCTGACTTTC.

This clonotype has at least ten counts. The CDR3 here is CAISDRRTSGSTTGELFF. Here the CDR3 DNA reads TGTGCCATCAGTGACAGGCGAACTAGCGGGAGTACGACCGGGGAGCTGTTTTTT. This chain uses TRBV10-3 with TRBJ2-2; 11 positions match TRBD2. The germline V gene has CDR1 ENHRY and CDR2 SYGVKD. The CDR3 runs 18 residues. With 3 bases clipped from V and 5 bases from J, the junction kept 11 bases outside the gene matches.

Ten or more counts support this clonotype. V and J are TRBV6-1 and TRBJ2-2, with 7 bases aligning to TRBD2. Germline V CDR1 and CDR2: MNHNS, SASEGT. V dropped 6 bases and J dropped 4; count of bases not matched to a gene: 8. This CDR3 spans 15 amino acids. The CDR3 DNA reads TGTGCCAGCAGCGAGACTAGCTTTGGCACCGGGGAGCTGTTTTTT. Translation gives CASSETSFGTGELFF.

This clonotype has a count of ten or more. V gene TRBV6-2 or TRBV6-3 combines with J gene TRBJ2-7, with D unresolved. V dropped 5 bases and J dropped 3 bases, with 11 bases sitting between them. The CDR3 spans 13 residues. CDR1 MNHEY and CDR2 SVGEGT come from the germline V gene. This CDR3 reads CASSETAFYEQYF. DNA for the CDR3: TGTGCCAGCAGTGAAACGGCATTCTACGAGCAGTACTTC.

This clonotype was counted at least ten times. This rearrangement joins TRBV27 to TRBJ2-5, with TRBD2 matching 9 bases. V lost 6 bases to trimming and J lost 2 bases; unmatched junction nucleotides: 13. CDR1 is MNHEY, CDR2 SMNVEV, per germline (reference sequence). The CDR3 extends over 17 amino acids. CDR3 sequence (DNA): TGTGCCAGCAGCTCCCGGGCGAGTAGCGGGAGTCAAGAGACCCAGTACTTC. Its protein product is CASSSRASSGSQETQYF.

The V gene is TRBV11-1, the J gene TRBJ2-5, with D perhaps matching TRBD2 (5 bases). Germline V gene sequence: CDR1 SGHAT, CDR2 FQDESV (reference sequence). Trimming took 7 bases from V and 5 from J, leaving 14 bases between them. There are 13 residues in the CDR3. DNA for the CDR3: TGTGCCAGCACCCCTCAGTCGGGGGAGACCCAGTACTTC. Translation gives CASTPQSGETQYF.

This clonotype has at least ten counts. The rearrangement joins TRBV27 to TRBJ1-5; D remains unclear. Looked up from germline, CDR1 is MNHEY and CDR2 is SMNVEV (reference sequence). Trimming left V 4 bases short and J 0 bases short, with 13 bases between. CDR3 length: 16 amino acids. CDR3 residues: CASSSENSYSNQPQHF. The CDR3 coding sequence is TGTGCCAGCAGTTCCGAAAACTCCTATAGCAATCAGCCCCAGCATTTT.

The J gene is TRBJ2-1, the V gene TRBV2; 12 bases align to TRBD1. The J call may be in error: the DNA end matches TRBJ2-5 better. Germline-derived CDR1 and CDR2 are SNHLY and FYNNEI. This CDR3 contains 16 residues. Here the CDR3 reads CASRDRGQGGIETQYF. The DNA for the CDR3 is TGTGCCAGCCGGGACAGGGGGCAGGGTGGTATAGAGACCCAGTACTTC.

Remarks on this clonotype: With a far larger clone one base away, a read error is the likely cause. The V gene is TRBV30, the J gene TRBJ2-1; D is unclear. The J call may be in error: the DNA end matches TRBJ2-5 better. In germline, CDR1 is GTSNPN, CDR2 SVGIG (reference sequence). This CDR3 has 11 amino acids. DNA of the CDR3: TGTGCCTGGAGATATAGGGAGACCCAGTACTTC. This sequence encodes CAWRYRETQYF.

This clonotype was counted only a few times. The chain carries TRBV30 and TRBJ2-1; the match to TRBD1 covers 9 bases. This CDR3 is 13 amino acids long. J was trimmed by 16 bases and V by 2 bases; bases with no gene match: 12. CDR1 and CDR2 from the germline V gene are GTSNPN and SVGIG (reference sequence). The CDR3 here is CAWSSTPGQGRFF. DNA of the CDR3: TGTGCCTGGAGTTCGACCCCAGGACAGGGGCGATTCTTC.

This clonotype has just one count. The chain employs TRBV3-1 and TRBJ2-3; 14 nucleotides match TRBD2. The CDR3 is made up of 17 amino acids. Germline V gene data show CDR1 as LGHDT and CDR2 as YNNKEL (reference sequence). V shed 4 bases, J shed 4 bases, and the junction held 7 bases outside the gene matches. The DNA for the CDR3 is TGTGCCAGCAGCCTAGGGACTAGCGGGAGCTCCCCAGATACGCAGTATTTT. It is translated as CASSLGTSGSSPDTQYF.

This clonotype was detected ten times or more. The chain has TRBV2 and TRBJ2-1; 8 bases align to TRBD2. The germline CDR1 and CDR2 sequences are SNHLY and FYNNEI. V dropped 3 bases and J dropped 5; count of bases not matched to a gene: 3. The CDR3 is made up of 14 amino acids. The CDR3 DNA is TGTGCCAGCAGTGATCTAGCGGGTCACAATGAGCAGTTCTTC. Translating gives CASSDLAGHNEQFF. The full variable domain, its missing parts supplied by reference TRBV2 and TRBJ2-1, is EPEVTQTPSHQVTQMGQEVILRCVPISNHLYFYWYRQILGQKVEFLVSFYNNEISEKSEIFDDQFSVERPDGSNFTLKIRSTKLEDSAMYFCASSDLAGHNEQFFGPGTRLTVL.

The chain couples TRBV24-1 to TRBJ2-2, with TRBD1 matching 7 bases. CDR3 length equals 15 residues. The germline V gene encodes CDR1 KGHDR and CDR2 SFDVKD. V lost 4 bases, J lost 5 bases, and 6 bases stayed unmatched. CDR3 amino acids: CATSESGTATGELFF. DNA for the CDR3: TGTGCCACCAGTGAATCTGGGACAGCTACCGGGGAGCTGTTTTTT.

This clonotype was seen at least ten times. The V gene is TRBV15, the J gene TRBJ1-5; D is ambiguous. This CDR3 is built from 15 residues. Trimming took 0 bases from V and 5 from J, leaving 11 bases between them. CDR1 and CDR2 from the germline V gene are LNHNV and YYDKDF (reference sequence). This CDR3 is CATSRDLGSYQPQHF. In nucleotides, the CDR3 is TGTGCCACCAGCAGAGATCTGGGCAGCTATCAGCCCCAGCATTTT. Combining the CDR3 with reference TRBV15 and TRBJ1-5 gives the whole variable domain DAMVIQNPRYQVTQFGKPVTLSCSQTLNHNVMYWYQQKSSQAPKLLFHYYDKDFNNEADTPDNFQSRRPNTSFCFLDIRSPGLGDTAMYLCATSRDLGSYQPQHFGDGTRLSIL.

This clonotype was recorded many times. The V and J genes are TRBV5-1 and TRBJ2-7; maybe TRBD1 (6 bases). Germline V CDR1 and CDR2: SGHRS, YFSETQ. The CDR3 runs to 15 residues. V lost 0 bases and J 0 bases, leaving 10 bases between the germline ends. DNA of the CDR3: TGCGCCAGCAGCTTGGGTACAGGGAGCTCCTACGAGCAGTACTTC. The encoded protein is CASSLGTGSSYEQYF.

As for this clonotype: A far larger clone differs by one base, so this is likely a read error. The gene calls are TRBV14 and TRBJ1-2; D is undetermined. The CDR3 loop spans 14 amino acids. Between the trimmed V and J ends, which lost 6 bases and 7 bases, there was a span of 18 bases. Germline V gene lookup returns CDR1 SGHDN and CDR2 FVKESK. Here the CDR3 DNA reads TGTGCCAGCAGTTTGGCCGGTCCATGGATTGGCTACACCTTC. Translated: CASSLAGPWIGYTF.

V is TRBV11-2 and J is TRBJ2-1; 8 bases match TRBD2. Germline lookup yields CDR1 SGHAT and CDR2 FQNNGV. The trim removed 5 bases at V and 9 bases at J, leaving 12 bases unmatched. This CDR3 region has 15 residues. CDR3 amino acids: CASSALADGWGEQFF. CDR3 sequence (DNA): TGTGCCAGCAGCGCACTAGCGGATGGCTGGGGTGAGCAGTTCTTC.

In this sample, this clonotype turned up many times. The chain joins TRBV25-1 to TRBJ2-2; D is undetermined. The CDR3 has 16 amino acids. The germline V gene encodes CDR1 MGHDK and CDR2 SYGVNS. V was shortened by 1 base and J by 4 bases, with 13 bases between the two germline ends. The CDR3: CASSEFERSSTGELFF. Written as DNA, the CDR3 is TGTGCCAGCAGTGAATTTGAACGGTCGAGCACCGGGGAGCTGTTTTTT.

The chain joins TRBV7-2 to TRBJ1-2; TRBD1 agrees at 7 bases. The CDR3 is 14 residues long. Germline V lookup: CDR1 SGHTA, CDR2 FQGNSA. Germline trimming cut 1 base from V and 3 bases from J; bases unmatched to any gene: 2. The CDR3, as DNA: TGTGCCAGCAGCTTAGGGGGACAGCACTATGGCTACACCTTC. It specifies CASSLGGQHYGYTF.

This clonotype was seen ten or more times. This chain joins TRBV7-2 and TRBJ1-1; no definite D call. With 1 base removed from V and 7 bases from J, the gap between germline ends came to 7 bases. Germline CDR1 and CDR2: SGHTA and FQGNSA. The CDR3 has 12 residues. The CDR3 DNA is TGTGCCAGCAGCTTAGGACGGGGTGAAGCTTTCTTT. Amino acids: CASSLGRGEAFF.

This clonotype has a handful of counts. A junction boundary mismatches the germline segment, possibly from a read error. This chain links TRBV6-1 with TRBJ2-7; possibly TRBD2 for D (6 bases). CDR3 size: 17 residues. The germline V gene encodes CDR1 MNHNS and CDR2 SASEGT. The DNA for the CDR3 is TGTGCCAGCAGGGAAGAGGGGCTAGCGCCCAGCTCCTACGAGCAGTACTTC. Protein: CASREEGLAPSSYEQYF.

This clonotype was seen many times. V usage is TRBV6-1 and J usage is TRBJ2-7, with 7 positions matching TRBD1. The germline CDR1 and CDR2 sequences are MNHNS and SASEGT. CDR3 length equals 16 residues. V lost 2 bases to trimming and J lost 7 bases; unmatched junction nucleotides: 14. The CDR3 is CASSEPPGQPFREQYF. CDR3 bases: TGTGCCAGCAGTGAACCTCCGGGACAGCCGTTTCGTGAGCAGTACTTC.

In its sample, this clonotype was seen many times. The chain has TRBV11-2 and TRBJ2-5; no firm D call. The CDR3 is 12 amino acids. Germline CDR1 reads SGHAT; CDR2 reads FQNNGV. Trimming shortened V by 5 bases and J by 5 bases, and 9 bases separated the two germline ends. CDR3 sequence: CASSRDHETQYF. As DNA, the CDR3 is TGTGCCAGCAGCCGTGATCACGAGACCCAGTACTTC.

This clonotype was seen many times. CDR3 in amino acids: CASSELDNNEQFF. For the CDR3, the DNA is TGTGCCAGCAGTGAACTGGACAACAATGAGCAGTTCTTC. V usage is TRBV6-2 or TRBV6-3 and J usage is TRBJ2-1, with a possible D match to TRBD1 (5 bases). Trimming cost V 5 bases and J 5 bases, with 10 bases left between them. Germline assignment: CDR1 MNHEY and CDR2 SVGEGT. The length of the CDR3 is 13 residues.

This clonotype has a count of ten or more. The V and J genes are TRBV12-3 or TRBV12-4 and TRBJ2-7; D not resolved. V shed 0 bases and J shed 7 bases, with 13 bases lying between them. There are 14 residues in the CDR3. Here the CDR3 reads CASSLATAAPEQYF. The CDR3 DNA is TGTGCCAGCAGTTTAGCTACGGCGGCCCCGGAGCAGTACTTC.